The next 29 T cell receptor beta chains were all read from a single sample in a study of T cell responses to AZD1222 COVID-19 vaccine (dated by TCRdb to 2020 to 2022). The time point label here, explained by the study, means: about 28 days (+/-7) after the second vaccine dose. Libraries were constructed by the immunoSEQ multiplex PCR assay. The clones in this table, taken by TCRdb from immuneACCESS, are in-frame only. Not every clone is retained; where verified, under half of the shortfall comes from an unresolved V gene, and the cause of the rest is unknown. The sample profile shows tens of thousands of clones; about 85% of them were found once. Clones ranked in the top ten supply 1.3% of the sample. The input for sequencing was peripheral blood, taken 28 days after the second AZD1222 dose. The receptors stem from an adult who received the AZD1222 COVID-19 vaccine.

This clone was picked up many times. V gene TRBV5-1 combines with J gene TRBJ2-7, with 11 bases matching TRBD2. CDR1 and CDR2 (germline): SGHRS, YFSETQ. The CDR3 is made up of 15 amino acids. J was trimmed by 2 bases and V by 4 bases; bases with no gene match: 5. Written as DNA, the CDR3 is TGCGCCAGCAGCGCCGGGACTAGCGGACCCTACGAGCAGTACTTC. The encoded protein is CASSAGTSGPYEQYF. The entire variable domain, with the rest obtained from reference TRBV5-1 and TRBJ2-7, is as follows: KAGVTQTPRYLIKTRGQQVTLSCSPISGHRSVSWYQQTPGQGLQFLFEYFSETQRNKGNFPGRFSGRQFSNSRSEMNVSTLELGDSALYLCASSAGTSGPYEQYFGPGTRLTVT.

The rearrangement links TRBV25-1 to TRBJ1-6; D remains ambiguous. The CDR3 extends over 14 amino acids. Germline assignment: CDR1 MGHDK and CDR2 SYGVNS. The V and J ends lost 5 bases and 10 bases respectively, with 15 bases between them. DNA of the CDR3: TGTGCCAGCAGTTCTCGACGGACGAGGTCACCCCTCCACTTT. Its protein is CASSSRRTRSPLHF.

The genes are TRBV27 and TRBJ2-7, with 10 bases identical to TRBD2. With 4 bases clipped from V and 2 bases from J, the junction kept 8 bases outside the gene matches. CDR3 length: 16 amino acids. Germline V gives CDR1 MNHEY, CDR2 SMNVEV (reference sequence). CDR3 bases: TGTGCCAGCAGTTCCCCTCTAGCGGGAGTTCCCTACGAGCAGTACTTC. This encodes CASSSPLAGVPYEQYF.

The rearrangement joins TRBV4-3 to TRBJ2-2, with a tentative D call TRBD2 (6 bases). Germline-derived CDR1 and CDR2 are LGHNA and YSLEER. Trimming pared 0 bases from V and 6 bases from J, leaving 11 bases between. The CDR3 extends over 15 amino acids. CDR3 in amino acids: CASSQDDTGAGELFF. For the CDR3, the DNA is TGCGCCAGCAGCCAAGATGATACGGGAGCCGGGGAGCTGTTTTTT.

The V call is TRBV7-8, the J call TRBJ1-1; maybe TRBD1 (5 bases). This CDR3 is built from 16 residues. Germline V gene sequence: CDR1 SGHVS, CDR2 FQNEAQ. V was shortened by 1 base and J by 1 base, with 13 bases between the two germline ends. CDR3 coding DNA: TGTGCCAGCAGCTTAGGGGGCAGGTTGGGGAACACTGAAGCTTTCTTT. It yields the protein CASSLGGRLGNTEAFF.

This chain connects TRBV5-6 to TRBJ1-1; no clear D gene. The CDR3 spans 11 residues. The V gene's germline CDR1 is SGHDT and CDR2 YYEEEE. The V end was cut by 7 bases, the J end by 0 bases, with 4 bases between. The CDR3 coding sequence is TGTGCCAGCGGGATGAACACTGAAGCTTTCTTT. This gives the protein CASGMNTEAFF.

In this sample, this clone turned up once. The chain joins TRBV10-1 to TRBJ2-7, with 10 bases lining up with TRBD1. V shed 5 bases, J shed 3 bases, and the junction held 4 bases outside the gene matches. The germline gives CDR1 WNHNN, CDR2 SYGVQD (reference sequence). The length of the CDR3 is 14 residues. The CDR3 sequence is CASSPGQGGYEQYF. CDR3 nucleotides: TGCGCCAGCAGTCCAGGACAGGGGGGCTACGAGCAGTACTTC.

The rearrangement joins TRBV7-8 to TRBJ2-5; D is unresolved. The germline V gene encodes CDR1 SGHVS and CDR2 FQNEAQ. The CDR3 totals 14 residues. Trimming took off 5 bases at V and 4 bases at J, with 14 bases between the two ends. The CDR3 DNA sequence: TGTGCCAGCAGCCGAGCAGACACACCAGAGACCCAGTACTTC. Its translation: CASSRADTPETQYF.

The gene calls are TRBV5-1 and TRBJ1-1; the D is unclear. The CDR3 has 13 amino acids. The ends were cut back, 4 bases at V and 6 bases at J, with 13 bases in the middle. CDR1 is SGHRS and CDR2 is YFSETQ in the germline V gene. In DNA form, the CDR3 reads TGCGCCAGCAGCCTGGGGTCCGCCTCTGAAGCTTTCTTT. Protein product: CASSLGSASEAFF.

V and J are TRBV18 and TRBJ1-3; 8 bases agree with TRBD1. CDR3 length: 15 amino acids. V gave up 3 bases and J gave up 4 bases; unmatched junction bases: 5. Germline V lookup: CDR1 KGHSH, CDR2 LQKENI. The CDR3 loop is CASSPQGAQGNTIYF. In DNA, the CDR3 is TGTGCCAGCTCACCTCAGGGGGCGCAGGGAAACACCATATATTTT.

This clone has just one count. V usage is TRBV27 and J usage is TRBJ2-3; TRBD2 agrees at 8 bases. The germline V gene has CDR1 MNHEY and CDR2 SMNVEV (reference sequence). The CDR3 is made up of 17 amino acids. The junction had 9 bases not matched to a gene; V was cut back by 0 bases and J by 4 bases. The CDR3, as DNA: TGTGCCAGCAGTTTATCCCCGGGGGGGAGGGTCCCAGATACGCAGTATTTT. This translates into CASSLSPGGRVPDTQYF.

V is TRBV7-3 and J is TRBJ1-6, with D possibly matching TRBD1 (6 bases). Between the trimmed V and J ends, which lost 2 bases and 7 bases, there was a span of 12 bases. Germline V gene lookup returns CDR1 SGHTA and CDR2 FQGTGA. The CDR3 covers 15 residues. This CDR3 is CASSLVFGQNSPLHF. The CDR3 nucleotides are TGTGCCAGCAGCTTAGTGTTCGGACAGAATTCACCCCTCCACTTT. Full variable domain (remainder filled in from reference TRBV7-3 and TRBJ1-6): GAGVSQTPSNKVTEKGKYVELRCDPISGHTALYWYRQSLGQGPEFLIYFQGTGAADDSGLPNDRFFAVRPEGSVSTLKIQRTERGDSAVYLCASSLVFGQNSPLHFGNGTRLTVT.

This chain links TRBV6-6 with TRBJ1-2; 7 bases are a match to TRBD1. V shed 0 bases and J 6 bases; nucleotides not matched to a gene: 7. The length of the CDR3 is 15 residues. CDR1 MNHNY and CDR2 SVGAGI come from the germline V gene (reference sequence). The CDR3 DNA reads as TGTGCCAGCAGTTACTCCACAGGGGTGGTTGATGGCTACACCTTC. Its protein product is CASSYSTGVVDGYTF.

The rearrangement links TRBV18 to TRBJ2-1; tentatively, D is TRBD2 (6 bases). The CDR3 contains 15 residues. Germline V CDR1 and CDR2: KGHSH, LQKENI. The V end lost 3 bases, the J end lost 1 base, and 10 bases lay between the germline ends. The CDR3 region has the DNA TGTGCCAGCTCACCCTCTAGCGAGTCCTACAATGAGCAGTTCTTC. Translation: CASSPSSESYNEQFF.

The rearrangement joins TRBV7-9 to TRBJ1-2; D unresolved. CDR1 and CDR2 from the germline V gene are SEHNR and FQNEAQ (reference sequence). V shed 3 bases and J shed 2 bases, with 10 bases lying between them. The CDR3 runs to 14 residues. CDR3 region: CASSLGGENYGYTF. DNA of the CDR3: TGTGCCAGCAGCTTGGGCGGGGAGAACTATGGCTACACCTTC.

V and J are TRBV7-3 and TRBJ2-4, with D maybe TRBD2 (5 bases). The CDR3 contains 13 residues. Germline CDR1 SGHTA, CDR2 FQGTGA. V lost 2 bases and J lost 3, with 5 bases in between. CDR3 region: CASSLEGKNIQYF. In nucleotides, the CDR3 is TGTGCCAGCAGCTTAGAGGGCAAAAACATTCAGTACTTC.

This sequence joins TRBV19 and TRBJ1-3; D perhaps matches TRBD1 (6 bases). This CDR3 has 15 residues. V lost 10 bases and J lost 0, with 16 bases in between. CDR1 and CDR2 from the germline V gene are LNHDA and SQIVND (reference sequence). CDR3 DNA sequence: TGTGCCACTAGGGGGGACATCTTCTCTGGAAACACCATATATTTT. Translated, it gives CATRGDIFSGNTIYF.

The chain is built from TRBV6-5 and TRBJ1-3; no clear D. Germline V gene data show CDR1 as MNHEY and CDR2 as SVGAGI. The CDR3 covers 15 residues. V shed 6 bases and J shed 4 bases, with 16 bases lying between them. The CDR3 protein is CASSLAGREGNTIYF. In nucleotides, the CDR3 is TGTGCCAGCAGCCTCGCCGGCCGAGAGGGAAACACCATATATTTT.

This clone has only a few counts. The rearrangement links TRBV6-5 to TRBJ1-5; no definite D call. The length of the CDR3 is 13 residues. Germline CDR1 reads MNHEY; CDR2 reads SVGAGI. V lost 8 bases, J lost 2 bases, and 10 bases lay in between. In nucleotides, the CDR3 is TGTGCCAGCCTTGGCATGGGCAATCAGCCCCAGCATTTT. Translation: CASLGMGNQPQHF.

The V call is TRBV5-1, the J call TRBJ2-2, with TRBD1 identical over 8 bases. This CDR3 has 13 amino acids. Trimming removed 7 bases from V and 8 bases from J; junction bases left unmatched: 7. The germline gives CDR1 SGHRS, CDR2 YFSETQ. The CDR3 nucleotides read TGCGCCAGCGGACAGGGATCTGGTGGGGAGCTGTTTTTT. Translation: CASGQGSGGELFF. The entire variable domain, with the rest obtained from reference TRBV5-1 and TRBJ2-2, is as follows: KAGVTQTPRYLIKTRGQQVTLSCSPISGHRSVSWYQQTPGQGLQFLFEYFSETQRNKGNFPGRFSGRQFSNSRSEMNVSTLELGDSALYLCASGQGSGGELFFGEGSRLTVL.

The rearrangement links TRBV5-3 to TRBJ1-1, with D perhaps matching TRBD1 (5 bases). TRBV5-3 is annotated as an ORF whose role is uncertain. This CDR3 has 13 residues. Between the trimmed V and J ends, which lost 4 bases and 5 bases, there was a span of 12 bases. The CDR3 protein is CARSGIKGTEAFF. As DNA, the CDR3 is TGTGCCAGAAGCGGCATCAAGGGGACTGAAGCTTTCTTT.

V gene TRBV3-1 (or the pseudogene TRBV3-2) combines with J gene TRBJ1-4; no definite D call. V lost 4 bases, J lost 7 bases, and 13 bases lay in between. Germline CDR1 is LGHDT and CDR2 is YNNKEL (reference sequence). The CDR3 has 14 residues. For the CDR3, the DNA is TGTGCCAGCAGCCTCCAACCAGGCCTTGAAAAACTGTTTTTT. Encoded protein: CASSLQPGLEKLFF.

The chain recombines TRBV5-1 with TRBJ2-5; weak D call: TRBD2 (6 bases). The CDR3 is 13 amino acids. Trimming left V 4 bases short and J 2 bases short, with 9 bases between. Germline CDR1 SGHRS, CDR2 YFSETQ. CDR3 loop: CASSRDSQETQYF. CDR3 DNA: TGCGCCAGCAGCCGGGACTCGCAAGAGACCCAGTACTTC.

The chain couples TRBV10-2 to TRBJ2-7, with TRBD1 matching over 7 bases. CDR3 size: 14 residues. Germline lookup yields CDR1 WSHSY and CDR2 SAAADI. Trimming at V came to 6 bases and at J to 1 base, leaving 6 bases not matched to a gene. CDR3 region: CASRETGPSYEQYF. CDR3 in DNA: TGCGCCAGCAGAGAGACAGGGCCTTCCTACGAGCAGTACTTC.

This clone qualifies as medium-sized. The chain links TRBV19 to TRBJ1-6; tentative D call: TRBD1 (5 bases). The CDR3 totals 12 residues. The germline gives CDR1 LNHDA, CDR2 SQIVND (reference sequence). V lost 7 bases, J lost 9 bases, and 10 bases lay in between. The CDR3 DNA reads TGTGCCAGTAAACAGGAGGCTTCACCCCTCCACTTT. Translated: CASKQEASPLHF. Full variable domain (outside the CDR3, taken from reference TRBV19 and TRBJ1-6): DGGITQSPKYLFRKEGQNVTLSCEQNLNHDAMYWYRQDPGQGLRLIYYSQIVNDFQKGDIAEGYSVSREKKESFPLTVTSAQKNPTAFYLCASKQEASPLHFGNGTRLTVT.

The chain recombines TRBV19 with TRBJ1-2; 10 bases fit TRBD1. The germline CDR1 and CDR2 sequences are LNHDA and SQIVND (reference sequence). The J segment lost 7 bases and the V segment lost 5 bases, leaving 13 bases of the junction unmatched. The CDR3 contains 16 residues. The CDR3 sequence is CASSPEGQGLVVGYTF. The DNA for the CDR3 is TGTGCCAGTAGTCCCGAGGGACAGGGGCTTGTTGTTGGCTACACCTTC. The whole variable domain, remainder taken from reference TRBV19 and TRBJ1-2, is DGGITQSPKYLFRKEGQNVTLSCEQNLNHDAMYWYRQDPGQGLRLIYYSQIVNDFQKGDIAEGYSVSREKKESFPLTVTSAQKNPTAFYLCASSPEGQGLVVGYTFGSGTRLTVV.

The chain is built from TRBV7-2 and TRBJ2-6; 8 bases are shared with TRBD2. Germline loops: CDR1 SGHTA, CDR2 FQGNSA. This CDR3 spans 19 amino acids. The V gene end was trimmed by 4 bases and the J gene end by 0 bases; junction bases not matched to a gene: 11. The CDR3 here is CASSSPPTSASSGANVLTF. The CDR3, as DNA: TGTGCCAGCAGCTCCCCCCCGACTAGCGCCAGCTCTGGGGCCAACGTCCTGACTTTC.

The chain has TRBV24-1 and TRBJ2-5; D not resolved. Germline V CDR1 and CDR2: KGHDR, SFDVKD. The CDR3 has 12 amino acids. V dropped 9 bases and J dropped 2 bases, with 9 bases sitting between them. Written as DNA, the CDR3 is TGTGCCACCTCCGACCCGCAAGAGACCCAGTACTTC. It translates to CATSDPQETQYF.

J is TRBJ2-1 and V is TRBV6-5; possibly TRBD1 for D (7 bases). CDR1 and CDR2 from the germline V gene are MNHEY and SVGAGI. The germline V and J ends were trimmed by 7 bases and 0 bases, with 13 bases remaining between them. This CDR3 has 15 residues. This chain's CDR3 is CASTQGGSSYNEQFF. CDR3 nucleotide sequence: TGTGCCAGCACTCAGGGGGGTAGCTCCTACAATGAGCAGTTCTTC.